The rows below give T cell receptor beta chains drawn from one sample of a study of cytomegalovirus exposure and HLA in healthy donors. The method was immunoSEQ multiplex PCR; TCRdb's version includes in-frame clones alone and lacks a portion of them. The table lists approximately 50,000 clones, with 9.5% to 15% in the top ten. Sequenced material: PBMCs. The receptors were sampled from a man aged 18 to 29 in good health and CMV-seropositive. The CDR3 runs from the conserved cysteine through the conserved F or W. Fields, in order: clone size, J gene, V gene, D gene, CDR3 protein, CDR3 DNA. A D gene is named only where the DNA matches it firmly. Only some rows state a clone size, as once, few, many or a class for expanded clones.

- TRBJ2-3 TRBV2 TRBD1 CASPGTGPKDTQYF TGTGCCAGCCCCGGGACAGGCCCCAAAGATACGCAGTATTTT
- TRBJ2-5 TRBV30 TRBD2 CAWSEELAGGQYF TGTGCCTGGAGTGAGGAGCTAGCGGGAGGCCAGTACTTC
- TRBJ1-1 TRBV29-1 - CSVGGGDTEAFF TGCAGCGTTGGAGGTGGAGACACTGAAGCTTTCTTT
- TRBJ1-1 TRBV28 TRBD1 CASRPGTDTKPEAFF TGTGCCAGCAGACCCGGGACAGACACTAAACCCGAAGCTTTCTTT
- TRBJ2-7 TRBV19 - CASTPNGWGTYYEQYF TGTGCCAGTACCCCTAATGGGTGGGGGACTTACTACGAGCAGTACTTC
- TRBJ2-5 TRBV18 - CASSPPAGGKETQYF TGTGCCAGCTCACCACCCGCAGGGGGGAAGGAGACCCAGTACTTC
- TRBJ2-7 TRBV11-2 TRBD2 CASSPLAGASYEQYF TGTGCCAGCAGTCCCCTAGCGGGAGCCTCCTACGAGCAGTACTTC
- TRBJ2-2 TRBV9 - CASSVGVANTGELFF TGTGCCAGCAGCGTAGGAGTCGCGAACACCGGGGAGCTGTTTTTT
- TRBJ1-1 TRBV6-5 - CASSYSGDLTEAFF TGTGCCAGCAGTTACTCGGGTGACTTAACTGAAGCTTTCTTT
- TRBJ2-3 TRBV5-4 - CASSLPQADTQYF TGTGCCAGCAGCTTGCCTCAGGCAGATACGCAGTATTTT
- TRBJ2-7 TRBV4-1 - CASSQTGFEQYF TGCGCCAGCAGCCAAACAGGGTTCGAGCAGTACTTC
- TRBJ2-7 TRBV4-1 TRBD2 CASSQATSGIYEQYF TGCGCCAGCAGCCAAGCAACTAGCGGGATCTACGAGCAGTACTTC
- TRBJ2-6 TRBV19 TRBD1 CASSSDRVGANVLTF TGTGCCAGTAGTAGCGACAGGGTTGGGGCCAACGTCCTGACTTTC
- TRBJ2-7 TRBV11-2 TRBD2 CASSLVGTSDYEQYF TGTGCCAGCAGCTTAGTAGGGACTAGCGACTACGAGCAGTACTTC
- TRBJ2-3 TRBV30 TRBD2 CAYGLAGGDTQYF TGTGCCTACGGACTAGCGGGAGGAGATACGCAGTATTTT
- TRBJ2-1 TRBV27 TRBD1 CASSPADRLYNEQFF TGTGCCAGCAGTCCGGCGGACAGGTTGTACAATGAGCAGTTCTTC
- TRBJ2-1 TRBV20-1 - CSRTSYNEQFF TGCAGTAGGACAAGCTACAATGAGCAGTTCTTC
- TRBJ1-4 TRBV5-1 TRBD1 CASSLAPPGGEKLFF TGCGCCAGCAGCTTGGCCCCCCCAGGGGGTGAAAAACTGTTTTTT
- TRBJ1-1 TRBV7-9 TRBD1 CASTLMGQGNTEAFF TGTGCCAGCACCCTCATGGGACAGGGGAACACTGAAGCTTTCTTT
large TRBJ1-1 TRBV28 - CASSLSSARAEAFF TGTGCCAGCAGTCTATCTTCTGCGAGGGCTGAAGCTTTCTTT
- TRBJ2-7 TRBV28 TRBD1 CASSLWGTGTYEQYF TGTGCCAGCAGTTTATGGGGGACAGGTACCTACGAGCAGTACTTC
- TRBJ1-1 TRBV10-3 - CAISHDRNTEAFF TGTGCCATCTCCCATGACAGGAACACTGAAGCTTTCTTT